This T cell receptor (beta chain) stems from a study of T cell repertoires in cytomegalovirus infection. Study in general: Public TCR beta signatures provided an indication of both CMV infection and a matching HLA type. Regarding the study as a whole: CMV-specific HLA-C-restricted TCR beta clonotypes dominated the ex vivo response. Totalled public TCR beta family frequency picked out people who carried CMV plus the relevant HLA.

Each CDR3 protein gets one entry after TCRdb re-called the reads with MiXCR. Of 300,000 to 400,000 distinct CDR3 sequences listed, 15% to 20% are singletons. As for this clonotype: Its antigen is as yet unknown.

The V gene lost 6 bases and the J gene lost 3 bases, with 12 bases spanning the gap. This CDR3 has 14 residues. Germline CDR1 is SGHRS and CDR2 is YFSETQ. This chain links TRBV5-1 with TRBJ2-2, with a tentative D call TRBD2 (6 bases). Sequenced input: PBMCs. This TCR came from a human donor in good health (CMV status not recorded). Some clones in this sample may be carry-over from other donors' samples. CDR3 nucleotide sequence: TGCGCCAGCACCCGGGAGAGCCACACCGGGGAGCTGTTTTTT. Its protein is CASTRESHTGELFF.